Listed here is a single T cell receptor (beta chain). The data were taken from a study of identical twins. V lost 4 bases to trimming and J lost 4 bases; unmatched junction nucleotides: 6. Germline V gene lookup returns CDR1 SGHRS and CDR2 YFSETQ. This CDR3 spans 16 amino acids. TCRdb reprocessed the 5' RACE reads via MiXCR and lists one record per CDR3 protein. The sample has approximately 550,000 distinct CDR3 sequences, about 22% seen once. The same sample was also studied in work on yellow fever vaccine responses in identical twins. According to that study: Among the twins, the vaccine T cell response reportedly seemed partly convergent and partly personalized.

The sequence derives from a woman aged 18 to 35 in good health. V and J are TRBV5-1 and TRBJ2-3, with 13 bases matching TRBD2. Sequenced input: CD4+ T cells sorted from blood. The CDR3 loop is CASSIRTSGSPDTQYF. DNA for the CDR3: TGCGCCAGCAGCATACGGACTAGCGGGAGCCCAGATACGCAGTATTTT.